This T cell receptor beta chain was obtained from a study of blood T cell repertoires in COVID-19. Across the whole study: The samples span acute and convalescent COVID-19 from the United States, Italy and Spain. Sample material is recorded as cDNA or gDNA derived from T cells, B-cell-depleted T cells, or PBMCs.

Original processing notes: How many nucleated cells were present was estimated from reference gene primer amplification. The assay was immunoSEQ multiplex PCR, and TCRdb's table has in-frame clones only and misses some. V and J calls plus clone size are reproduced from that table; the DNA served to infer D and trimming. The profile shows about 16,000 clones, approximately 90% of them singletons. This CDR3 has 14 residues. Germline CDR1 and CDR2: LGHDT and YNNKEL (reference sequence). J was trimmed by 9 bases and V by 4 bases; bases with no gene match: 11. The receptor comes from a man aged 80 or over with acute or convalescent COVID-19. This chain connects TRBV3-1 (or the pseudogene TRBV3-2) to TRBJ2-7; 8 bases are a match to TRBD2. The sequencing sample was made of peripheral blood. As DNA, the CDR3 is TGTGCCAGCAGCCCCGCCAGCGGGGGTGGCGGGCAGTACTTC. Protein product: CASSPASGGGGQYF.